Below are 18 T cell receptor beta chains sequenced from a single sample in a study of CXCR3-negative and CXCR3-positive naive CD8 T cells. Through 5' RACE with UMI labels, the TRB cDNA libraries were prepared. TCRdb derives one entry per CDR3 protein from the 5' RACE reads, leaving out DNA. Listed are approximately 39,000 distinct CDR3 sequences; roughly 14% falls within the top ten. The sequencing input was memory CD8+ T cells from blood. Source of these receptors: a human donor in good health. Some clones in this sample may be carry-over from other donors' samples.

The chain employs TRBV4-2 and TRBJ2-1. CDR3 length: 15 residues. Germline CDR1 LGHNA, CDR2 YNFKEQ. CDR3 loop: CASSPEFSSYNEQFF.

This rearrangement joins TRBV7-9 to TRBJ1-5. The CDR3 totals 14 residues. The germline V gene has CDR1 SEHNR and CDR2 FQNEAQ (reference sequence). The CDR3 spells CASSLESSNQPQHF. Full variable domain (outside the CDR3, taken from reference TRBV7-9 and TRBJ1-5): DTGVSQNPRHKITKRGQNVTFRCDPISEHNRLYWYRQTLGQGPEFLTYFQNEAQLEKSRLLSDRFSAERPKGSFSTLEIQRTEQGDSAMYLCASSLESSNQPQHFGDGTRLSIL.

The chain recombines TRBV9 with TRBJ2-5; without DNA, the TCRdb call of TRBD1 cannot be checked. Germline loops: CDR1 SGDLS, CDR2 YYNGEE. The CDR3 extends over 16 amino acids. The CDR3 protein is CASSGDRGAYQETQYF. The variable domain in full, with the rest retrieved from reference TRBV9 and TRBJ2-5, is DSGVTQTPKHLITATGQRVTLRCSPRSGDLSVYWYQQSLDQGLQFLIQYYNGEERAKGNILERFSAQQFPDLHSELNLSSLELGDSALYFCASSGDRGAYQETQYFGPGTRLLVL.

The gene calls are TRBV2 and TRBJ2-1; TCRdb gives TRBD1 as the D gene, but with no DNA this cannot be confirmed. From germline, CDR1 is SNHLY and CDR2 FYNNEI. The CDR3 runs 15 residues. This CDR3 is CASSIAGGPLNEQFF.

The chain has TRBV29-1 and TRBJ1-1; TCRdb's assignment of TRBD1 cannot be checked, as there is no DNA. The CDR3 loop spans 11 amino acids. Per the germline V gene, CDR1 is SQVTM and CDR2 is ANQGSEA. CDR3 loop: CGVEGGVGAFF.

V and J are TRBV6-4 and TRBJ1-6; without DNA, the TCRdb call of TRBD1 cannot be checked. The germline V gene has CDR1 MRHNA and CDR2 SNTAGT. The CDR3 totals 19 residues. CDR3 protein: CASSNRDRGRLFTNSPLHF.

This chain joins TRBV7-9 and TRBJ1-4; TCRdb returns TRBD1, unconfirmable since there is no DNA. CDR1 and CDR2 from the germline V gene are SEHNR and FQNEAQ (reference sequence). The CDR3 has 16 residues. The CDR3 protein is CASSLSHRVANEKLFF.

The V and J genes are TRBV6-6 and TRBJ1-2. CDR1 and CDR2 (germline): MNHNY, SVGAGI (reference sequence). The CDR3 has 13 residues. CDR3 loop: CASSYSPDYGYTF.

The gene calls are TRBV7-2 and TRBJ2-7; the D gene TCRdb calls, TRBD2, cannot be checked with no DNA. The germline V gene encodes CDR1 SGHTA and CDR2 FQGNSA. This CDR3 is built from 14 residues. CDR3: CASSWGGGPYEQYF. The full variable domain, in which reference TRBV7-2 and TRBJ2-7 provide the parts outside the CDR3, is GAGVSQSPSNKVTEKGKDVELRCDPISGHTALYWYRQSLGQGLEFLIYFQGNSAPDKSGLPSDRFSAERTGGSVSTLTIQRTQQEDSAVYLCASSWGGGPYEQYFGPGTRLTVT.

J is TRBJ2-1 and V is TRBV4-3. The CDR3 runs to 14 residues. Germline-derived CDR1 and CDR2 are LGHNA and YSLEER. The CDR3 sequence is CASSPVLGYNEQFF.

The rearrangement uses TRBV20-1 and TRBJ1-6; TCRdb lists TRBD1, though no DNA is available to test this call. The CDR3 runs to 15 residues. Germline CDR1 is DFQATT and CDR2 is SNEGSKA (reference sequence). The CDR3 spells CSAKIRDSDNSPLHF.

CDR3 sequence reads: CASSWGQGYNEQFF. This sequence joins TRBV5-5 and TRBJ2-1; lacking DNA, the TRBD1 call made by TCRdb goes unchecked. This CDR3 has 14 residues. Germline CDR1 is SGHKS and CDR2 is YYEKEE (reference sequence).

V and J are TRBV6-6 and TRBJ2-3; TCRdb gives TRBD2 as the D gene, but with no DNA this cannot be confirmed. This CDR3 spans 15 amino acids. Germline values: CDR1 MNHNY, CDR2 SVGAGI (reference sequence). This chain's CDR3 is CASSYPAGEREKQYF.

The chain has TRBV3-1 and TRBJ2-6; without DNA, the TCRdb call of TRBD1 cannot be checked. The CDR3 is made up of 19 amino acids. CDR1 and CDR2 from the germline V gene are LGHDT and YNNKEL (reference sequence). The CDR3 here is CASSQGPGQDTSGANVLTF. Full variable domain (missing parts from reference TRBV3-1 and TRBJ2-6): DTAVSQTPKYLVTQMGNDKSIKCEQNLGHDTMYWYKQDSKKFLKIMFSYNNKELIINETVPNRFSPKSPDKAHLNLHINSLELGDSAVYFCASSQGPGQDTSGANVLTFGAGSRLTVL.

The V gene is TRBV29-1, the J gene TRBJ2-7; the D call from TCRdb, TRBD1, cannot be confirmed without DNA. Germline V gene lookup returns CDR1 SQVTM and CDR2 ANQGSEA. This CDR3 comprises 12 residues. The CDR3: CSVRDTYYEQYF.

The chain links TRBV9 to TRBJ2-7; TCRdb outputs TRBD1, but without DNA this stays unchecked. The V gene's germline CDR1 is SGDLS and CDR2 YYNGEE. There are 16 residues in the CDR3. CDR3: CASSVAPGTGLYEQYF.

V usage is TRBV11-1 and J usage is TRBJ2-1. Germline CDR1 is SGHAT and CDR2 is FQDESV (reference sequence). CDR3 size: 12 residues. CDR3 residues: CASSSVLNEQFF.

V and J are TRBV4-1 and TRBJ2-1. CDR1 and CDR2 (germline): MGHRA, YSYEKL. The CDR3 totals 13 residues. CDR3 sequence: CASSQDRGWDSFF.